This T cell receptor beta chain was sequenced during a study of blood T cells in healthy people across ages. Study overall: Researchers report that template switching captured about one barcoded beta molecule per two T cells.

This CDR3 is 13 amino acids long. Staff drew around 10 milliliters of peripheral blood from each donor. Study-wide results and caveats: Diversity was higher, and naive CD4+ cells more numerous, in long-lived donors than in aged donors.

The use of a sample-barcoded 5' primer and a J-beta primer mix characterized a second PCR of roughly 6 to 11 cycles. CDR3-containing paired-end reads numbered at least 2.5 million in each sample. MiXCR, run by TCRdb on the 5' RACE reads, gives a single entry per CDR3 protein. The repertoire consists of about 1.1 million distinct CDR3 sequences, with about two fifths occurring once and the leading ten covering less than 15%. A word on this clonotype: Its target is not known.

The receptor was derived from a young man in good health. Sequences were obtained from blood. This chain links TRBV12-3 or TRBV12-4 with TRBJ2-4, with D unclear. TRBJ2-7 explains the end of the DNA better; the J call may be wrong. CDR3 nucleotide sequence: TGTGCCAGCAGTTTGGTTGGGAATCGCGAGCAGTACTTC. Translated, it gives CASSLVGNREQYF.